The clone carrying this T cell receptor beta chain has a single count. There are 16 residues in the CDR3. Per germline, CDR1 SGHDT and CDR2 YYEEEE. The V gene end was trimmed by 3 bases and the J gene end by 7 bases; junction bases not matched to a gene: 10. In the authors' methods: Estimates of nucleated cell counts were drawn from the amplification of reference gene primers. Assay: immunoSEQ multiplex PCR; the TCRdb copy retains only in-frame clones and omits some. The V and J calls and the clone size are those of that table, but D and trimming were determined from the DNA. The table lists 75,000 to 80,000 clones, 88% of them singletons, with under 55% in the top ten. This entry belongs to a study of blood T cell repertoires in COVID-19. Study summary: COVID-19 samples collected from the United States, Italy and Spain covered acute and convalescent phases. PBMCs, B-cell-depleted T cells, or T cells provided the cDNA or gDNA that made up the material.

The specimen sequenced was peripheral blood. The chain recombines TRBV5-6 with TRBJ1-3; 10 bases fit TRBD1. This TCR was sampled from a human donor in a cohort sampled during active COVID-19. The DNA for the CDR3 is TGTGCCAGCAGCTGGACGAGGACAGGGGGATCTAACACCATATATTTT. Translated: CASSWTRTGGSNTIYF.